The 2 T cell receptor beta chains listed next were all sequenced from one sample in a study of Ad26.COV2.S vaccination and SARS-CoV-2 variants. Assay: immunoSEQ multiplex PCR; the TCRdb copy retains only in-frame clones and omits some. This table has about 400,000 clones, roughly 88% appearing once. The treatment denotes: over 15 received Ad26.COV2.S at low or high dose, single or two shots; about 5 received placebo; per-sample allocation not given. Collection of the samples took place on day 63 after the first injection of vaccine or placebo. The sample consisted of peripheral blood, taken in a trial of Ad26.COV2.S vaccine versus placebo. The origin of the receptors is a person aged 18 to 59 who received the Ad26.COV2.S COVID-19 vaccine or a placebo.

The chain combines TRBV5-4 with TRBJ2-1; possibly TRBD2 for D (7 bases). There are 16 residues in the CDR3. CDR1 SGHNT and CDR2 YYREEE come from the germline V gene (reference sequence). Trimming removed 0 bases at V and 6 bases at J, with 16 bases between. CDR3 nucleotide sequence: TGTGCCAGCAGCTTGGGGGGGGGCTCCAGGGCCAATGAGCAGTTCTTC. Protein: CASSLGGGSRANEQFF.

The chain is built from TRBV29-1 and TRBJ1-1, with D possibly TRBD1 on 6 matching bases. Germline V gene sequence: CDR1 SQVTM, CDR2 ANQGSEA. The CDR3 has 13 residues. V lost 7 bases to trimming and J lost 8 bases, with 20 bases between them. The CDR3 protein is CSGDLGGAREAFF. DNA of the CDR3: TGCAGCGGCGATTTGGGGGGGGCGCGGGAAGCTTTCTTT.